This T cell receptor (beta chain) was obtained from a study of blood T cell repertoires in COVID-19. Method: immunoSEQ multiplex PCR; TCRdb's copy keeps in-frame clones and lacks some. Of 100,000 to 150,000 clones in the sample, more than 60% were seen once. Deletions cut 0 bases from V and 0 bases from J, with 9 bases between. Germline loops: CDR1 SGHRS, CDR2 YFSETQ. The CDR3 is 16 residues long. The rearrangement joins TRBV5-1 to TRBJ1-4; no definite D call. This receptor was obtained from a woman aged 70 to 79 with acute or convalescent COVID-19. The specimen was peripheral blood. The CDR3 region has the DNA TGCGCCAGCAGCTTGGGGTCTAACCCAACTAATGAAAAACTGTTTTTT. It translates to CASSLGSNPTNEKLFF. The full variable domain, with the rest looked up from reference TRBV5-1 and TRBJ1-4, is KAGVTQTPRYLIKTRGQQVTLSCSPISGHRSVSWYQQTPGQGLQFLFEYFSETQRNKGNFPGRFSGRQFSNSRSEMNVSTLELGDSALYLCASSLGSNPTNEKLFFGSGTQLSVL.